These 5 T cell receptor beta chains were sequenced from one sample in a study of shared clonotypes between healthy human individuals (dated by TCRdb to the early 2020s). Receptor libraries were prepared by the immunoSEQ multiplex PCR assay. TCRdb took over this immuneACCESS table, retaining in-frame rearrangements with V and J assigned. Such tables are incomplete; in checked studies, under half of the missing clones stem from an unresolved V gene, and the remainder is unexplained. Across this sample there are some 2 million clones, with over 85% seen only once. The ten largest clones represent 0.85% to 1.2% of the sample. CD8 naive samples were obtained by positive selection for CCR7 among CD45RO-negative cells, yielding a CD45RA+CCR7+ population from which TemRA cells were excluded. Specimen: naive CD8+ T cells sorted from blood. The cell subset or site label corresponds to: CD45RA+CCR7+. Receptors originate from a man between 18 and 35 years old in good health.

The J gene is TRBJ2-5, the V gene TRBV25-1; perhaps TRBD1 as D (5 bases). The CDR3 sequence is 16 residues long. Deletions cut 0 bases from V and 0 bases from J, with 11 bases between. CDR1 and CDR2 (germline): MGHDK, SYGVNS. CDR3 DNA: TGTGCCAGCAGTGAATATGGGGCACATAACCAAGAGACCCAGTACTTC. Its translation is CASSEYGAHNQETQYF. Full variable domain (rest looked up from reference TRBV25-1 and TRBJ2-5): EADIYQTPRYLVIGTGKKITLECSQTMGHDKMYWYQQDPGMELHLIHYSYGVNSTEKGDLSSESTVSRIRTEHFPLTLESARPSHTSQYLCASSEYGAHNQETQYFGPGTRLLVL.

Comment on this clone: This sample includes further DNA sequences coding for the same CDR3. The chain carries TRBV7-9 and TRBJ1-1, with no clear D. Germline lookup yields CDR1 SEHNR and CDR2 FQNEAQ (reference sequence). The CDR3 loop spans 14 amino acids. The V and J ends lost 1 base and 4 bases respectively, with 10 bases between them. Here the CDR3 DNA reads TGTGCCAGCAGCTTAGTAGGAGGAGGCACTGAAGCTTTCTTT. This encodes CASSLVGGGTEAFF.

Written as DNA, the CDR3 is TGCGCCAGCAGCCAAGAGTGGGGGAATCAGCCCCAGCATTTT. It is translated as CASSQEWGNQPQHF. The chain couples TRBV4-3 to TRBJ1-5; D is possibly TRBD1 (5 bases). This CDR3 comprises 14 residues. V was trimmed by 0 bases and J by 4 bases, leaving 7 bases between them. CDR1 and CDR2 (germline): LGHNA, YSLEER.

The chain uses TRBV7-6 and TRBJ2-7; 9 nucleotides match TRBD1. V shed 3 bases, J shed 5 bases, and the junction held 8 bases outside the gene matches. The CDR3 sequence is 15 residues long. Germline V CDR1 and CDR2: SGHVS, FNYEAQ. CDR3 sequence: CASSFEAGQGDEQYF. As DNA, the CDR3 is TGTGCCAGCAGCTTCGAGGCGGGACAGGGCGACGAGCAGTACTTC.

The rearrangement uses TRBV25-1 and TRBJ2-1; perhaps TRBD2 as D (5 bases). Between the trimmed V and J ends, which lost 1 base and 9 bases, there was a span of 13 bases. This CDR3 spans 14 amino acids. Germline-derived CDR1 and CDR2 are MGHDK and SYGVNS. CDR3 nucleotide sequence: TGTGCCAGCAGTGAATCGTGGGAGTCCGCTGAGCAGTTCTTC. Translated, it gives CASSESWESAEQFF.